The next 6 T cell receptor beta chains were all read from a single sample in a study of tumor-infiltrating lymphocytes in primary liver carcinoma. A primer in the constant region served to generate TCR beta cDNA from 500 ng of total RNA. Libraries for TCR beta were built through three nested multiplex PCR rounds, which together made up a slightly modified ARM-PCR procedure. Primers for the first two PCR rounds were TRBV1-TRBV30 forward primers and a C-beta reverse primer (approximately 10 cycles per round). TCRdb re-derived calls from the multiplex PCR reads in MiXCR, one entry per CDR3 protein. The sample shows about 92,000 distinct CDR3 sequences, around 70% of them seen only once. Each 20-30 mg portion of unsorted bulk tissue served as the source for co-extraction of RNA and DNA. Sequencing input: tumor-adjacent normal liver tissue. The receptors were sampled from a man aged 35-49 years with primary liver carcinoma and hepatitis B virus infection.

The CDR3 region is CASSTLDMRYF. The CDR3 coding sequence is TGTGCCAGCAGCACCCTGGATATGCGGTATTTT. The chain couples TRBV11-2 to TRBJ2-3; D remains unclear. The germline V gene has CDR1 SGHAT and CDR2 FQNNGV. The CDR3 length is 11 residues. Between the trimmed V and J ends, which lost 5 bases and 14 bases, there was a span of 14 bases.

Comments on this clonotype: The junction differs from germline at one of its ends, possibly a read error. The chain carries TRBV11-2 and TRBJ2-1; 14 nucleotides match TRBD2. Per the germline V gene, CDR1 is SGHAT and CDR2 is FQNNGV. The CDR3 sequence is 15 residues long. The CDR3 region is CVSSPGTSGRGEQLF. The CDR3 region has the DNA TGTGTCAGTAGCCCAGGGACTAGCGGGAGAGGTGAGCAGTTATTC.

There are many counts of this clonotype. The V and J genes are TRBV6-5 and TRBJ1-1; weak D call: TRBD1 (5 bases). Trimming stripped 4 bases from V and 5 bases from J, with 11 bases between. Germline V lookup: CDR1 MNHEY, CDR2 SVGAGI. The CDR3 totals 13 residues. This chain's CDR3 is CASSLTAMTEAFF. The CDR3 nucleotides read TGTGCCAGCAGTTTGACAGCTATGACTGAAGCTTTCTTT.

For this clonotype: No conserved phenylalanine or tryptophan is present at the end of the CDR3, so a read error is the likely explanation. The chain uses TRBV11-2 and TRBJ1-1; D is ambiguous. Germline V gene data show CDR1 as SGHAT and CDR2 as FQNNGV. V dropped 6 bases and J dropped 5 bases, with 7 bases sitting between them. This CDR3 is built from 11 residues. CDR3 bases: TGTGCCAGCAGACTTGCAACTGAAGCTTTCGTC. Its protein product is CASRLATEAFV.

This chain uses TRBV5-5 with TRBJ2-7; TRBD1 agrees at 8 bases. Trimming cost V 0 bases and J 3 bases; bases outside gene matches: 11. CDR3 length: 17 amino acids. Germline-derived CDR1 and CDR2 are SGHKS and YYEKEE (reference sequence). Here the CDR3 reads CASSLAPRTGRNYEQYF. The CDR3 nucleotides read TGTGCCAGCAGCTTGGCCCCCCGGACAGGGAGAAACTACGAGCAGTACTTC.

This clonotype was counted once. A clone one base away is much larger, so this may be a read error. The chain carries TRBV28 and TRBJ1-5; perhaps TRBD1 as D (6 bases). The length of the CDR3 is 14 residues. Germline CDR1 MDHEN, CDR2 SYDVKM. CDR3 nucleotides: TGTGCCAGCAGTTCCGAGGGGGACAATCAGTCCCAGCATTTT. Its protein is CASSSEGDNQSQHF. The full variable domain, its missing parts supplied by reference TRBV28 and TRBJ1-5, is DVKVTQSSRYLVKRTGEKVFLECVQDMDHENMFWYRQDPGLGLRLIYFSYDVKMKEKGDIPEGYSVSREKKERFSLILESASTNQTSMYLCASSSEGDNQSQHFGDGTRLSIL.